The 27 T cell receptor beta chains below were found in one sample sequenced in a study of control samples from healthy donors and cancer patients. Profiling relied on immunoSEQ multiplex PCR, and the TCRdb table lists in-frame clones only, not all of them. This sample carries more than 75,000 clones, about 87% of them seen once, and the ten largest clones take roughly 2%. The sequenced sample consisted of PBMCs. These receptors were collected from a woman between 55 and 75 years old with head and neck cancer.

This chain joins TRBV27 and TRBJ2-6; D remains ambiguous. Per the germline V gene, CDR1 is MNHEY and CDR2 is SMNVEV (reference sequence). V lost 6 bases and J lost 2, with 14 bases in between. The CDR3 sequence is 16 residues long. The CDR3 bases are TGTGCCAGCAGATTGCAACCTTGGGCTGGGGCCAACGTCCTGACTTTC. This codes for CASRLQPWAGANVLTF.

V gene TRBV28 combines with J gene TRBJ2-1, with 8 bases matching TRBD2. Trimming cost V 3 bases and J 6 bases; bases outside gene matches: 10. This CDR3 has 16 residues. In germline, CDR1 is MDHEN, CDR2 SYDVKM. The CDR3 reads CASSFLTGTRGNEQFF. CDR3 DNA sequence: TGTGCCAGCAGTTTTTTGACCGGGACTAGGGGCAATGAGCAGTTCTTC.

The DNA of the CDR3 is TGTGCCAGCAGCTTAGCTCTGCAGGGTGTGTACGAGCAGTACTTC. This gives the protein CASSLALQGVYEQYF. The J gene is TRBJ2-7, the V gene TRBV7-2; TRBD1 is a possible D gene (5 bases). The germline gives CDR1 SGHTA, CDR2 FQGNSA. V was pared by 0 bases and J by 4 bases, with 13 bases between. The CDR3 is 15 residues long.

The CDR3 reads CASSSEGRGRVYGYTF. The DNA of the CDR3 is TGTGCCAGCAGTTCCGAGGGCAGGGGGCGAGTCTATGGCTACACCTTC. V is TRBV28 and J is TRBJ1-2; TRBD1 matches 8 bases. Germline V CDR1 and CDR2: MDHEN, SYDVKM. The CDR3 is 16 amino acids. The junction had 11 bases not matched to a gene; V was cut back by 4 bases and J by 4 bases.

This chain connects TRBV23-1 to TRBJ1-2, with 9 bases fitting TRBD1. TRBV23-1 is given ORF status, its function remaining uncertain. Unmatched junction bases numbered 16, after V lost 4 bases and J lost 4 bases. The CDR3 is 18 amino acids. The CDR3 sequence is CASSRYRDRDRVFYGYTF. CDR3 DNA sequence: TGCGCCAGCAGTCGCTACCGGGACAGGGATCGGGTTTTCTATGGCTACACCTTC.

The table lists this clone with a few counts. The chain links TRBV6-5 to TRBJ2-5, with 10 bases matching TRBD1. CDR3 length: 14 residues. Trimming cost V 7 bases and J 6 bases; bases outside gene matches: 8. Germline CDR1 MNHEY, CDR2 SVGAGI. The CDR3 DNA sequence: TGTGCCAGCACAGCGGGGACAGGGGTACAGACCCAGTACTTC. Its translation: CASTAGTGVQTQYF.

In DNA form, the CDR3 reads TGTGCCATCAAGCCGACTAGCGGGATGTACGAGCAGTACTTC. Its translation: CAIKPTSGMYEQYF. The chain links TRBV10-3 to TRBJ2-7; 11 nucleotides line up with TRBD2. CDR3 length: 14 amino acids. Germline V CDR1 and CDR2: ENHRY, SYGVKD. With V trimmed by 7 bases and J by 4 bases, 6 bases remained unmatched.

The V call is TRBV28, the J call TRBJ2-7; D unresolved. V gave up 2 bases and J gave up 0 bases, with 2 bases separating them. The V gene's germline CDR1 is MDHEN and CDR2 SYDVKM. This CDR3 spans 12 amino acids. CDR3: CASSLSSYEQYF. DNA of the CDR3: TGTGCCAGCAGTTTAAGCTCCTACGAGCAGTACTTC. The entire variable domain, with the rest obtained from reference TRBV28 and TRBJ2-7, is as follows: DVKVTQSSRYLVKRTGEKVFLECVQDMDHENMFWYRQDPGLGLRLIYFSYDVKMKEKGDIPEGYSVSREKKERFSLILESASTNQTSMYLCASSLSSYEQYFGPGTRLTVT.

This clone was counted once. The rearrangement joins TRBV19 to TRBJ1-4, with unresolved D. Per the germline V gene, CDR1 is LNHDA and CDR2 is SQIVND (reference sequence). This CDR3 has 13 residues. V was cut by 6 bases and J by 5 bases, with 10 bases left in between. The CDR3 sequence is CASRYSINEKLFF. CDR3 DNA: TGTGCCAGTAGGTACAGCATAAATGAAAAACTGTTTTTT.

In its sample, this clone was seen a few times. The chain has TRBV7-9 and TRBJ2-5; D possibly corresponds to TRBD1 (5 bases). Germline assignment: CDR1 SEHNR and CDR2 FQNEAQ (reference sequence). The V end was cut by 2 bases, the J end by 5 bases, with 12 bases between. CDR3 size: 14 residues. The CDR3 coding sequence is TGTGCCAGCAGCTTATCAGGGTGGTTGGAGACCCAGTACTTC. Residues: CASSLSGWLETQYF.

V usage is TRBV10-3 and J usage is TRBJ1-6, with 7 bases identical to TRBD1. CDR1 and CDR2 (germline): ENHRY, SYGVKD. V was pared by 7 bases and J by 7 bases, with 4 bases of the junction left unmatched. The CDR3 is 13 amino acids. CDR3 nucleotides: TGTGCCATCACTACAGGGGCCAATTCACCCCTCCACTTT. As protein: CAITTGANSPLHF.

The chain is built from TRBV28 and TRBJ2-7; a possible D gene is TRBD1 (6 bases). Trimming took 4 bases from V and 4 from J, leaving 14 bases between them. Germline V CDR1 and CDR2: MDHEN, SYDVKM. The CDR3 length is 14 residues. DNA of the CDR3: TGTGCCAGCAGTTCGTCCGACAGGTCATACGAGCAGTACTTC. Amino acid sequence: CASSSSDRSYEQYF. Based on the CDR3 plus reference TRBV28 and TRBJ2-7, the full variable domain is DVKVTQSSRYLVKRTGEKVFLECVQDMDHENMFWYRQDPGLGLRLIYFSYDVKMKEKGDIPEGYSVSREKKERFSLILESASTNQTSMYLCASSSSDRSYEQYFGPGTRLTVT.

CDR3 in amino acids: CASSSTGSGYTEAFF. The CDR3, as DNA: TGTGCCAGCAGCTCAACAGGGTCAGGATACACTGAAGCTTTCTTT. The rearrangement links TRBV5-5 to TRBJ1-1; tentative D call: TRBD1 (6 bases). V lost 3 bases and J 3 bases, leaving 15 bases between the germline ends. This CDR3 comprises 15 residues. The V gene's germline CDR1 is SGHKS and CDR2 YYEKEE (reference sequence).

The gene calls are TRBV6-2 or TRBV6-3 and TRBJ2-7, with 8 bases fitting TRBD1. This CDR3 contains 17 residues. The germline gives CDR1 MNHEY, CDR2 SVGEGT. J gave up 1 base and V 4 bases, and 12 bases lay outside the gene matches. In nucleotides, the CDR3 is TGTGCCAGCAGTTCCTTACCGGGACAGGTTATTTCCTACGAGCAGTACTTC. Encoded protein: CASSSLPGQVISYEQYF.

V and J are TRBV11-2 and TRBJ1-1, with 8 bases that match TRBD1. This CDR3 is 16 amino acids long. CDR1 is SGHAT and CDR2 is FQNNGV in the germline V gene. After removal of 0 bases from V and 10 bases from J, the junction contained 13 bases not matched to a gene. As DNA, the CDR3 is TGTGCCAGCAGCTTAGATCCTAATCCTGGACAGGGTGGAGCTTTCTTT. It yields the protein CASSLDPNPGQGGAFF.

The rearrangement uses TRBV19 and TRBJ2-3; no clear D gene. Germline-derived CDR1 and CDR2 are LNHDA and SQIVND (reference sequence). V shed 3 bases and J shed 2 bases, with 9 bases lying between them. This CDR3 is 14 amino acids long. The chain's CDR3 is CASSMTHLTDTQYF. The DNA for the CDR3 is TGTGCCAGTAGTATGACCCACCTCACAGATACGCAGTATTTT.

The genes are TRBV15 and TRBJ1-5; 7 bases are a match to TRBD1. Germline-derived CDR1 and CDR2 are LNHNV and YYDKDF (reference sequence). This CDR3 has 15 amino acids. With 0 bases clipped from V and 4 bases from J, the junction kept 3 bases outside the gene matches. The CDR3 loop is CATSRERQGNQPQHF. The DNA for the CDR3 is TGTGCCACCAGCAGAGAGCGACAGGGTAATCAGCCCCAGCATTTT.

The V and J genes are TRBV2 and TRBJ2-1; D not resolved. V lost 1 base and J lost 0, with 7 bases in between. The CDR3 runs 15 residues. Looked up from germline, CDR1 is SNHLY and CDR2 is FYNNEI. The DNA of the CDR3 is TGTGCCAGCAGTGAAGAGACACGCTCCTACAATGAGCAGTTCTTC. Its protein is CASSEETRSYNEQFF.

V and J are TRBV7-2 and TRBJ2-5; tentative D call: TRBD2 (7 bases). This CDR3 comprises 15 residues. Trimming removed 2 bases from V and 5 bases from J, with 15 bases in between. Germline V gene data show CDR1 as SGHTA and CDR2 as FQGNSA. The CDR3 here is CASSLKAGAVETQYF. The CDR3 nucleotides are TGTGCCAGCAGCTTAAAGGCGGGGGCAGTCGAGACCCAGTACTTC.

The chain's CDR3 is CASSLGTSADEQYF. The CDR3 DNA is TGCGCCAGCAGCTTAGGGACTAGCGCGGACGAGCAGTACTTC. This chain connects TRBV5-1 to TRBJ2-7, with 10 bases identical to TRBD2. With 2 bases clipped from V and 5 bases from J, the junction kept 4 bases outside the gene matches. Germline loops: CDR1 SGHRS, CDR2 YFSETQ. The CDR3 loop spans 14 amino acids.

V is TRBV7-8 and J is TRBJ2-3; TRBD1 aligns across 8 bases. The germline V gene has CDR1 SGHVS and CDR2 FQNEAQ. This CDR3 has 17 residues. V was pared by 5 bases and J by 0 bases, with 10 bases of the junction left unmatched. The CDR3 is CASSRAGGHSSTDTQYF. Here the CDR3 DNA reads TGTGCCAGCAGCCGAGCAGGGGGCCACTCTAGCACAGATACGCAGTATTTT.

This clone was seen only once. V and J are TRBV19 and TRBJ1-6; no reliable D call. CDR1 LNHDA and CDR2 SQIVND come from the germline V gene (reference sequence). Trimming shortened V by 3 bases and J by 3 bases, and 6 bases separated the two germline ends. The CDR3 contains 14 residues. In DNA form, the CDR3 reads TGTGCCAGTAGTATCACAGACTATAATTCACCCCTCCACTTT. This encodes CASSITDYNSPLHF.

The chain employs TRBV5-1 and TRBJ1-6; TRBD1 is a possible D gene (5 bases). The V end lost 0 bases, the J end lost 5 bases, and 12 bases lay between the germline ends. Germline V gene data show CDR1 as SGHRS and CDR2 as YFSETQ. This CDR3 is 16 amino acids long. The chain's CDR3 is CASSLAGPMDNSPLHF. In nucleotides, the CDR3 is TGCGCCAGCAGCTTGGCAGGGCCCATGGATAATTCACCCCTCCACTTT.

The chain employs TRBV5-5 and TRBJ2-3, with D perhaps TRBD1 (6 bases). The CDR3 runs 19 residues. V was clipped by 0 bases and J by 0 bases, with 20 bases between them. Germline V gene data show CDR1 as SGHKS and CDR2 as YYEKEE (reference sequence). The CDR3 sequence is CASSLGVWQGIPSTDTQYF. In DNA form, the CDR3 reads TGTGCCAGCAGCTTGGGGGTCTGGCAGGGGATACCTAGCACAGATACGCAGTATTTT.

This clone was detected a few times. The CDR3 protein is CASSETGGNSPLHF. The CDR3 coding sequence is TGTGCCAGTAGCGAGACAGGGGGAAACTCACCCCTCCACTTT. The chain joins TRBV19 to TRBJ1-6; TRBD1 matches 9 bases. The V gene end was trimmed by 6 bases and the J gene end by 10 bases; junction bases not matched to a gene: 7. This CDR3 region has 14 residues. Per the germline V gene, CDR1 is LNHDA and CDR2 is SQIVND (reference sequence).

This chain connects TRBV19 to TRBJ1-2; D possibly corresponds to TRBD1 (5 bases). V lost 3 bases, J lost 7 bases, and 15 bases lay in between. This CDR3 has 14 amino acids. Germline CDR1 and CDR2: LNHDA and SQIVND (reference sequence). The CDR3 loop reads CASSILKTEGGYTF. The CDR3 nucleotides are TGTGCCAGTAGTATCTTGAAGACAGAAGGTGGCTACACCTTC.

The J gene is TRBJ2-7, the V gene TRBV27; D perhaps matches TRBD1 (5 bases). Germline V lookup: CDR1 MNHEY, CDR2 SMNVEV (reference sequence). This CDR3 is built from 14 residues. V was shortened by 0 bases and J by 4 bases, with 10 bases between the two germline ends. CDR3: CASSLSIGVYEQYF. In DNA, the CDR3 is TGTGCCAGCAGTTTATCGATAGGGGTTTACGAGCAGTACTTC.